This entry is about one T cell receptor (beta chain). This table comes from immunoSEQ multiplex PCR, and its TCRdb copy is limited to in-frame clones, with some not included. The data show about 260,000 clones, 83% seen once. Trimming pared 0 bases from V and 5 bases from J, leaving 10 bases between. This CDR3 spans 14 amino acids. CDR1 and CDR2 (germline): LGHNA, YSLEER. The entry originates in a study of blood T cell repertoires in COVID-19. Study details: T cells, B-cell-depleted T cells, or PBMCs provided the cDNA or gDNA that served as material.

Source material: peripheral blood. The chain employs TRBV4-3 and TRBJ1-1, with a possible D match to TRBD1 (6 bases). This TCR came from a woman aged 50 to 65 who had recovered from COVID-19. The CDR3 sequence is CASSQDQRGTEAFF. The CDR3 DNA is TGCGCCAGCAGCCAAGATCAGAGGGGGACTGAAGCTTTCTTT.